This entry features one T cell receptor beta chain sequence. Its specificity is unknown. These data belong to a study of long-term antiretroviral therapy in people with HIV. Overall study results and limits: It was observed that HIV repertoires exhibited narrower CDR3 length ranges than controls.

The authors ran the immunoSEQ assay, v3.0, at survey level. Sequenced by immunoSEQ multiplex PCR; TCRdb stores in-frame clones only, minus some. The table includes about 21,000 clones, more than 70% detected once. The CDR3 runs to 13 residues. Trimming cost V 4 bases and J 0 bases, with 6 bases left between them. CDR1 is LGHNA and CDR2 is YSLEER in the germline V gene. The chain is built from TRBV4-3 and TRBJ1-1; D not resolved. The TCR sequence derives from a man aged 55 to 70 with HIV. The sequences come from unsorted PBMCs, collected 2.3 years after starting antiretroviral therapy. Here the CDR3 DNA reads TGCGCCAGCAGCCGAAGAATGAACACTGAAGCTTTCTTT. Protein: CASSRRMNTEAFF.